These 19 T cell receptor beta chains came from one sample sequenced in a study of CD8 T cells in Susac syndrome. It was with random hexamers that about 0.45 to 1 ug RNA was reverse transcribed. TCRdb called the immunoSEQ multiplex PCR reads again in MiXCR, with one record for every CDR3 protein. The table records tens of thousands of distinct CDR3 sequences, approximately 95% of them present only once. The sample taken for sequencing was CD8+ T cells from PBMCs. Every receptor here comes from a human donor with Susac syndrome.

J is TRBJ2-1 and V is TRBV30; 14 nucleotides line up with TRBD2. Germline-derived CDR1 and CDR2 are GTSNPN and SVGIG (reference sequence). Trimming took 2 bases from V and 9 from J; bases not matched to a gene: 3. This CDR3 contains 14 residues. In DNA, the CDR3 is TGTGCCTGGAGTTCGGGACTAGCGGGAGTTGAGCAGTTCTTC. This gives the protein CAWSSGLAGVEQFF.

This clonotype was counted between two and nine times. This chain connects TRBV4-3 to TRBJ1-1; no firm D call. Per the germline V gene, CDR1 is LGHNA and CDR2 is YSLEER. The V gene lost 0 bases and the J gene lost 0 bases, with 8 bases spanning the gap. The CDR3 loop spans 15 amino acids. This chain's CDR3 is CASSQDRALNTEAFF. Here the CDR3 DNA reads TGCGCCAGCAGCCAAGACCGGGCTTTGAACACTGAAGCTTTCTTT.

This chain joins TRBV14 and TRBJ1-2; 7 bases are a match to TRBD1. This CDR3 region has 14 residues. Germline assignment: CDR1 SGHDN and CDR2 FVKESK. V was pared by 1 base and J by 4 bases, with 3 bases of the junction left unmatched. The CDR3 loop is CASSQVGDSYGYTF. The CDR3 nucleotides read TGTGCCAGCAGCCAAGTAGGGGACAGCTATGGCTACACCTTC.

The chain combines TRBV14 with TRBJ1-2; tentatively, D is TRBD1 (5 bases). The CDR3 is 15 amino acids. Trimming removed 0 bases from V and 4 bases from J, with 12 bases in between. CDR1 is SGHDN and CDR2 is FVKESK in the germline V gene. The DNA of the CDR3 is TGTGCCAGCAGCCAAGAGGACAACTCCGCCTATGGCTACACCTTC. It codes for CASSQEDNSAYGYTF.

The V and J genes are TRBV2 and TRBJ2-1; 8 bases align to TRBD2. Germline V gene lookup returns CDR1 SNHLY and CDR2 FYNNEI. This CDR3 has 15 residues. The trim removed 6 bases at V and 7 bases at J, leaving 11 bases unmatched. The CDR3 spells CASRPSGGDWNEQFF. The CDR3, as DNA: TGTGCCAGCAGACCCAGCGGGGGAGATTGGAATGAGCAGTTCTTC.

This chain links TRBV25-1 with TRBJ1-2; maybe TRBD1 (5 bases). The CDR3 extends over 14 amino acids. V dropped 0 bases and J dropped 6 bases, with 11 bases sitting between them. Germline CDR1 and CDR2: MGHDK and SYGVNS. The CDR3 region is CASSEYGGVHGYTF. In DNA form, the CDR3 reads TGTGCCAGCAGTGAATACGGGGGAGTTCATGGCTACACCTTC.

This CDR3 is CASRSGGSSDEQFF. The CDR3 nucleotides are TGTGCCAGCAGGTCAGGTGGGTCGAGCGATGAGCAGTTCTTC. The chain is built from TRBV6-5 and TRBJ2-1, with unresolved D. The V gene's germline CDR1 is MNHEY and CDR2 SVGAGI. The CDR3 extends over 14 amino acids. V lost 6 bases, J lost 8 bases, and 17 bases lay in between.

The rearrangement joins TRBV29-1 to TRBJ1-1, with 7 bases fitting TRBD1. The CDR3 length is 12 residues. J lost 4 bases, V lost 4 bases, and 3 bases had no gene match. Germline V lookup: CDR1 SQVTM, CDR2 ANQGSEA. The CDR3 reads CSVAWDSTEAFF. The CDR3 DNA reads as TGCAGCGTTGCATGGGACAGCACTGAAGCTTTCTTT. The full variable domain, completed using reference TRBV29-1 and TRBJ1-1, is SAVISQKPSRDICQRGTSLTIQCQVDSQVTMMFWYRQQPGQSLTLIATANQGSEATYESGFVIDKFPISRPNLTFSTLTVSNMSPEDSSIYLCSVAWDSTEAFFGQGTRLTVV.

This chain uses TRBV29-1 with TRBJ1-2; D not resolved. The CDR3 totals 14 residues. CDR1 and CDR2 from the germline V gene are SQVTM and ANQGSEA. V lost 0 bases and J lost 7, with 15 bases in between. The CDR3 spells CSVEEAQLSRGYTF. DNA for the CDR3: TGCAGCGTTGAAGAGGCACAGCTTTCCCGTGGCTACACCTTC.

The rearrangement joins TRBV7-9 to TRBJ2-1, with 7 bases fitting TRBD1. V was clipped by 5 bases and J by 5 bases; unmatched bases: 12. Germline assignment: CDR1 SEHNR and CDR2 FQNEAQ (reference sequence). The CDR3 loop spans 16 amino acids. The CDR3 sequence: CASSQIQGKWDNEQFF. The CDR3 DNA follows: TGTGCCAGCAGCCAAATACAGGGGAAGTGGGACAATGAGCAGTTCTTC.

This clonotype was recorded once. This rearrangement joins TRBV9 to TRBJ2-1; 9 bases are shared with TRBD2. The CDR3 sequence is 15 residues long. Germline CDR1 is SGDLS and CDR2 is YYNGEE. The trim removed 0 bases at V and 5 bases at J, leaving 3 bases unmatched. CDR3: CASSVAQREDNEQFF. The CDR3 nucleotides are TGTGCCAGCAGCGTAGCTCAGCGGGAGGACAATGAGCAGTTCTTC.

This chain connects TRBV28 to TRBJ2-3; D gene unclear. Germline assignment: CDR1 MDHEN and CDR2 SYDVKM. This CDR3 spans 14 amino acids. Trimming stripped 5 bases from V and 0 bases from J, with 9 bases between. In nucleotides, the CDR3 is TGTGCCAGCAGTCTCAGGTCTAGCACAGATACGCAGTATTTT. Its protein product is CASSLRSSTDTQYF.

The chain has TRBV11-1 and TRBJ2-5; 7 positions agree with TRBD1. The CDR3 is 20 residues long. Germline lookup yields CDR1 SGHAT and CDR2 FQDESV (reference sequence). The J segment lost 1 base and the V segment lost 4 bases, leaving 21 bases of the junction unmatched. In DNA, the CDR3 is TGTGCCAGCAGCTCGCCTCGGGACAGCCCGATGGTAACCCTCCAAGAGACCCAGTACTTC. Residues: CASSSPRDSPMVTLQETQYF.

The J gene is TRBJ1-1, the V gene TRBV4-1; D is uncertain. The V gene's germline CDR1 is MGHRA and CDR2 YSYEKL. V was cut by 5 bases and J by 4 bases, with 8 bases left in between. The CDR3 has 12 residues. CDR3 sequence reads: CASSVDRTEAFF. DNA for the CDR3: TGCGCCAGCAGCGTCGACCGCACTGAAGCTTTCTTT.

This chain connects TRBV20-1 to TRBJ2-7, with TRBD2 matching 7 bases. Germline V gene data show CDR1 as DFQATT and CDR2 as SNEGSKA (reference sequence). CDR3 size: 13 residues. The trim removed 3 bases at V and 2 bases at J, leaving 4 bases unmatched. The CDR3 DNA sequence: TGCAGTGCTAGTGGGGGGGTAGCCTACGAGCAGTACTTC. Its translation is CSASGGVAYEQYF.

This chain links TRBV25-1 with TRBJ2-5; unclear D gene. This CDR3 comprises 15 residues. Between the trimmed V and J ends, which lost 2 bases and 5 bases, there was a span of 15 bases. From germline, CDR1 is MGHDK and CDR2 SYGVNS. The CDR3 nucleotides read TGTGCCAGCAGTGAAGAGTTATCGAGGAAGGAGACCCAGTACTTC. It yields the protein CASSEELSRKETQYF.

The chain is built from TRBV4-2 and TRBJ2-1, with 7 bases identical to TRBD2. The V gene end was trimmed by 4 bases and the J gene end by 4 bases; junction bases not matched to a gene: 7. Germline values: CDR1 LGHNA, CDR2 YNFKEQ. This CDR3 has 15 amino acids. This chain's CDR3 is CASSPGLAEYNEQFF. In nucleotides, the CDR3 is TGTGCCAGCAGCCCCGGCCTAGCGGAGTACAATGAGCAGTTCTTC.

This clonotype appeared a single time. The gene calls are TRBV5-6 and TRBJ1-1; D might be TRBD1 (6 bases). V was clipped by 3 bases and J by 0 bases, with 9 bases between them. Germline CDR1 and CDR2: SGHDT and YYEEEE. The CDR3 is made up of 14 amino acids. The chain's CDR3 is CASSYGTLNTEAFF. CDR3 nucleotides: TGTGCCAGCAGCTACGGGACATTGAACACTGAAGCTTTCTTT.

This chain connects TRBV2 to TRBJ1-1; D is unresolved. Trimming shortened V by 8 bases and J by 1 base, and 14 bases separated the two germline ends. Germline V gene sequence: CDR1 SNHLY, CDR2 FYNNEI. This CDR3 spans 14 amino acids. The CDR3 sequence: CASPLGTPNTEAFF. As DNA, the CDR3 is TGTGCCAGCCCCCTGGGCACCCCGAACACTGAAGCTTTCTTT.